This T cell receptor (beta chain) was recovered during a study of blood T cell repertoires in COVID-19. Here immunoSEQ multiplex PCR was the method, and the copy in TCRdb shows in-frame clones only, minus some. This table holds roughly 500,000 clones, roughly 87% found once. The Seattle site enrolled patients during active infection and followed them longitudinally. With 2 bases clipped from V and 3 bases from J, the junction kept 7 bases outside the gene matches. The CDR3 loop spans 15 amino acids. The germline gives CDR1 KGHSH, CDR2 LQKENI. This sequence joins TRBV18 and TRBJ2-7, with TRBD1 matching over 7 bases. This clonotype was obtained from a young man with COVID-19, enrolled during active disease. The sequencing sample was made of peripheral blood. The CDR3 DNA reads TGTGCCAGCTCACCAAGACAGGGCTCGGGCTACGAGCAGTACTTC. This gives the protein CASSPRQGSGYEQYF.